This entry describes one T cell receptor beta chain. What it recognizes is unknown. The data belong to a study of blood T cells in healthy people across ages. The study recruited healthy Caucasian donors from Russia who were aged about 6 to 90. A sample-barcoded 5' primer and a J-beta primer mix were used in a second PCR of about 7 to 12 cycles. TCRdb reprocessed the 5' RACE reads via MiXCR and lists one record per CDR3 protein. The sample comprises some 1,500,000 distinct CDR3 sequences, roughly 43% of which are singletons, and less than 5% rests with the top ten. This CDR3 is 12 amino acids long. Deletions cut 3 bases from V and 6 bases from J, with 8 bases between. General study findings and limits: Because sorting was not performed, PBMCs prevented conclusive naive versus antigen-experienced comparison. More naive CD4+ cells and higher diversity marked long-lived donors relative to aged donors.

This sequence joins TRBV12-3 or TRBV12-4 and TRBJ1-1; D is unclear. This receptor was taken from a woman between 18 and 30 years old in good health. The material sequenced was blood. The CDR3 DNA follows: TGTGCCAGCAGTTTTGCGCGGGCTGAAGCTTTCTTT. Its protein product is CASSFARAEAFF.